The 5 T cell receptor beta chains presented below share a single source sample, sequenced in a study of blood T cells in healthy people across ages. A sample-barcoded 5' primer and a J-beta primer mix were used in a second PCR of roughly 7 to 12 cycles. TCRdb re-called the 5' RACE reads through MiXCR, storing one row per CDR3 protein. The sample shows 600,000 or so distinct CDR3 sequences, approximately 30% of them seen only once. The material sequenced was blood. The origin of the receptors is a woman over 75 in good health.

To note about this clonotype: Just one base apart from a much larger clone, this may be a read error. This rearrangement joins TRBV20-1 to TRBJ2-5; 8 positions agree with TRBD2. This CDR3 region has 12 residues. Germline CDR1 and CDR2: DFQATT and SNEGSKA (reference sequence). CDR3 nucleotides: TGCAGTGCGGGGGCGACTAGCGAGATCCAGTACTTC. Protein sequence: CSAGATSEIQYF.

This chain uses TRBV27 with TRBJ2-7; the D gene is possibly TRBD1 (5 bases). The CDR3 is 15 amino acids. CDR1 and CDR2 from the germline V gene are MNHEY and SMNVEV (reference sequence). The ends were cut back, 3 bases at V and 3 bases at J, with 15 bases in the middle. CDR3 DNA: TGTGCCAGCAGTTTCGGAGCAGGGATAAGCTACGAGCAGTACTTC. This gives the protein CASSFGAGISYEQYF.

A word on this clonotype: A read error may account for a junction end that differs from germline. The chain combines TRBV7-2 with TRBJ2-3; TRBD2 agrees at 9 bases. Germline V gene sequence: CDR1 SGHTA, CDR2 FQGNSA. The CDR3 spans 15 residues. The CDR3, as DNA: TGTGCCAGTAGCCCCGCTAGCGGGATCACAGGTACGCAGTATTTT. Translated: CASSPASGITGTQYF.

The table lists this clonotype with a few counts. A read error may be the cause here, since a much bigger clone is one base away. The rearrangement joins TRBV7-9 to TRBJ2-3; D not certain. The germline CDR1 and CDR2 sequences are SEHNR and FQNEAQ (reference sequence). V shed 1 base and J shed 5 bases, with 7 bases lying between them. CDR3 length: 13 residues. The DNA for the CDR3 is TGTGCCAGCAGCTTAGAAGTTCGAGATACGCAGTATTTT. Its translation: CASSLEVRDTQYF.

In its sample, this clonotype was seen many times. The chain couples TRBV20-1 to TRBJ2-1; D call uncertain. The CDR3 sequence is 13 residues long. CDR1 is DFQATT, CDR2 SNEGSKA, per germline (reference sequence). V lost 5 bases and J lost 7, with 15 bases in between. The CDR3 DNA reads as TGCAGTGCTCTTTCTCAGACCTCAAATGAGCAGTTCTTC. It yields the protein CSALSQTSNEQFF.